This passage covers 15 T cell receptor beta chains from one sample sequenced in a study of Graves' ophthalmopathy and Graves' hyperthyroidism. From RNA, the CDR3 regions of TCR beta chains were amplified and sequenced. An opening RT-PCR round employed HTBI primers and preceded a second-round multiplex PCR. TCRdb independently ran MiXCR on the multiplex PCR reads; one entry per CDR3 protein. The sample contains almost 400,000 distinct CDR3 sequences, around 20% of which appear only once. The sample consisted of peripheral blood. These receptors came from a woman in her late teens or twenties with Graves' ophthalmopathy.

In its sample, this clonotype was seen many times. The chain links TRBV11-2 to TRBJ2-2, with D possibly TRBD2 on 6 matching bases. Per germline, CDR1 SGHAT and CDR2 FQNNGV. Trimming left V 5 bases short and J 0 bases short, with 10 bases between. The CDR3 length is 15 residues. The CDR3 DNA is TGTGCCAGCAGCCGAGGGACTGCGAACACCGGGGAGCTGTTTTTT. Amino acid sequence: CASSRGTANTGELFF.

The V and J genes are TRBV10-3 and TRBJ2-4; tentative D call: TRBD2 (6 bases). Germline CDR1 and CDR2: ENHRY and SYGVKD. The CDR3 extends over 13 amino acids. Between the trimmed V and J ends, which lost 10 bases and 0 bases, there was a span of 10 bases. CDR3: CATGGEAKNIQYF. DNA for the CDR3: TGTGCCACAGGAGGGGAAGCCAAAAACATTCAGTACTTC.

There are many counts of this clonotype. Here the CDR3 DNA reads TGTGCCAGCAGTGGTCTGGACGGCTACGAGCAGTACTTC. This translates into CASSGLDGYEQYF. This chain connects TRBV6-2 or TRBV6-3 to TRBJ2-7; D gene unclear. The V and J ends lost 5 bases and 3 bases respectively, with 11 bases between them. Germline values: CDR1 MNHEY, CDR2 SVGEGT. CDR3 length: 13 residues.

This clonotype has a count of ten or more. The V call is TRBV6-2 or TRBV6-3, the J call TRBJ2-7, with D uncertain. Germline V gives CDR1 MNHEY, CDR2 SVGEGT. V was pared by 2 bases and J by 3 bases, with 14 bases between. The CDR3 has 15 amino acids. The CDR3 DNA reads TGTGCCAGCAGTTACCCCCAGTACTCCTACTACGAGCAGTACTTC. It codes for CASSYPQYSYYEQYF.

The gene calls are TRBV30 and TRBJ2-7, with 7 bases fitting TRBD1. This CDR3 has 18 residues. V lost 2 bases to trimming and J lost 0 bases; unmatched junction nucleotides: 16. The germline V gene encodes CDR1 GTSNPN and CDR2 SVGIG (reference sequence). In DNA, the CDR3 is TGTGCCTGGAGTCCCAATTTCATTACAGGGGCTATCTCCTACGAGCAGTACTTC. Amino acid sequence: CAWSPNFITGAISYEQYF.

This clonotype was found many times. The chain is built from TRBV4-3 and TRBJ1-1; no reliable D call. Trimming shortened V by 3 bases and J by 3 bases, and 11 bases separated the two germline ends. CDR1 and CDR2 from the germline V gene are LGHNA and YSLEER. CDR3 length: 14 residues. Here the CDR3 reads CASSQWSSHTEAFF. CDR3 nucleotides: TGCGCCAGCAGCCAGTGGAGCTCCCACACTGAAGCTTTCTTT.

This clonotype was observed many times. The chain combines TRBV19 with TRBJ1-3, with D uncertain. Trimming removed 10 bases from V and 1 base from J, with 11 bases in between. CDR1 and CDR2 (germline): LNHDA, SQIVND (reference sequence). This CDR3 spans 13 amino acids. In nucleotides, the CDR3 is TGTGCCACCCGCGGGGAATCTGGAAACACCATATATTTT. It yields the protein CATRGESGNTIYF.

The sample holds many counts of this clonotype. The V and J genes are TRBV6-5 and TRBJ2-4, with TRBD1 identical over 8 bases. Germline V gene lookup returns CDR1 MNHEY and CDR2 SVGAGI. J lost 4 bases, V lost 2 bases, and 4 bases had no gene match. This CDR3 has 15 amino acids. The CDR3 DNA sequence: TGTGCCAGCAGTTACGGACAGGGAGGAAAAAACATTCAGTACTTC. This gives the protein CASSYGQGGKNIQYF.

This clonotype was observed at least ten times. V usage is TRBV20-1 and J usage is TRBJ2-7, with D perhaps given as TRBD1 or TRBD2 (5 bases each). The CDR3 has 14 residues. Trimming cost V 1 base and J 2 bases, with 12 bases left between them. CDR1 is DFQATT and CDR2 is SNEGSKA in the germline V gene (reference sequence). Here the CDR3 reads CSARGGKGPYEQYF. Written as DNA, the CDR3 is TGCAGTGCTAGAGGGGGGAAGGGGCCCTACGAGCAGTACTTC.

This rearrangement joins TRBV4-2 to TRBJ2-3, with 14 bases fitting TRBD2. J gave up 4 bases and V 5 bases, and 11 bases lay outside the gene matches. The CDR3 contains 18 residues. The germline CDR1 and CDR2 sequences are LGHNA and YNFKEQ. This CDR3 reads CASSGGTSGGTASDTQYF. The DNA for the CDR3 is TGTGCCAGCAGCGGCGGGACTAGCGGGGGCACCGCGTCAGATACGCAGTATTTT.

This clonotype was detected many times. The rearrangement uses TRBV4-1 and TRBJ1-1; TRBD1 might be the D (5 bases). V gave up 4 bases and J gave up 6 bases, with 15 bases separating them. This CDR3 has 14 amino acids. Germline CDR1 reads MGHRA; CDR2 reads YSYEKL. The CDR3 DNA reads TGCGCCAGCAGCCCCGAATGGGGGGGAGCTGAAGCTTTCTTT. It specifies CASSPEWGGAEAFF.

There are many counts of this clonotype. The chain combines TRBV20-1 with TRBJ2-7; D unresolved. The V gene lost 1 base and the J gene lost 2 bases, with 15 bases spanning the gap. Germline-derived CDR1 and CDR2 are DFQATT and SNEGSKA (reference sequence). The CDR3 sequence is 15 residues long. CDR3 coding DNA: TGCAGTGCTAGAGGCCGGGCCAGCCAAACCTACGAGCAGTACTTC. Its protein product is CSARGRASQTYEQYF.

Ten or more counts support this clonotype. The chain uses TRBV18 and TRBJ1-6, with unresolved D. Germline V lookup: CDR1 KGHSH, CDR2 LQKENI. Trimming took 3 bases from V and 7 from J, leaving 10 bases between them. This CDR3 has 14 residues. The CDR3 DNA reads TGTGCCAGCTCACCGGGTGGGGAGAATTCACCCCTCCACTTT. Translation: CASSPGGENSPLHF.

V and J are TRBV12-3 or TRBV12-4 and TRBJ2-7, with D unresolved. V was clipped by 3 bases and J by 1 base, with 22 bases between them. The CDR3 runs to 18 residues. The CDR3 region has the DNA TGTGCCAGCAGTTTCTCCGATATCACCGGCGCCAGTTCCTACGAGCAGTACTTC. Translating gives CASSFSDITGASSYEQYF.

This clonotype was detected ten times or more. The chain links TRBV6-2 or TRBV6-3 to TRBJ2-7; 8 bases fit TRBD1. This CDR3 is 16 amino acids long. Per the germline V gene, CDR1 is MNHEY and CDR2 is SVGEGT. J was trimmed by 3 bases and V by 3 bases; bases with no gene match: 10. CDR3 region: CASSYLGQGRHYEQYF. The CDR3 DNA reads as TGTGCCAGCAGTTATCTTGGACAGGGCCGTCACTACGAGCAGTACTTC.